This TCR beta chain was captured by sequencing in a study of blood T cell repertoires in COVID-19. The CDR3 extends over 13 amino acids. Germline CDR1 is LNHNV and CDR2 is YYDKDF (reference sequence). V lost 1 base, J lost 10 bases, and 11 bases lay in between. Produced via immunoSEQ multiplex PCR; TCRdb's table is partial and in-frame only. The data hold approximately 99,000 clones, with about 86% observed a single time. The sequencing sample was made of peripheral blood. This TCR derives from a man in his forties or fifties with COVID-19, enrolled during active disease. The V call is TRBV15, the J call TRBJ2-1; D gene uncertain. CDR3 sequence: CATSRAGTSEQFF. The CDR3 DNA sequence: TGTGCCACCAGCAGAGCGGGTACATCCGAGCAGTTCTTC.